This TCR beta chain is drawn from a study of blood T cells in healthy people across ages. General study points: A roughly linear age-dependent decrease characterized TCR beta diversity per million T cells.

The CDR3 is 15 amino acids. Germline values: CDR1 LNHNV, CDR2 YYDKDF (reference sequence). V dropped 1 base and J dropped 1; count of bases not matched to a gene: 0. A J-beta primer mix and a sample-barcoded 5' primer were used in a second PCR of roughly 6 to 11 cycles. In TCRdb, the 5' RACE reads were re-called with MiXCR into one record per CDR3 protein. The table includes approximately 800,000 distinct CDR3 sequences, about 36% detected once. Notes on this clonotype: What it recognizes is unknown.

The origin of this receptor is a man between 18 and 29 years old in good health. The chain carries TRBV15 and TRBJ1-5; 8 bases fit TRBD1. The sequenced sample was blood. CDR3 region: CATSRGTGSNQPQHF. Here the CDR3 DNA reads TGTGCCACCAGCAGAGGGACAGGGAGCAATCAGCCCCAGCATTTT. Full variable domain (missing parts from reference TRBV15 and TRBJ1-5): DAMVIQNPRYQVTQFGKPVTLSCSQTLNHNVMYWYQQKSSQAPKLLFHYYDKDFNNEADTPDNFQSRRPNTSFCFLDIRSPGLGDTAMYLCATSRGTGSNQPQHFGDGTRLSIL.